A selection of T cell receptor beta chains follows, all from one sample in a study of identical twins' blood T cells. TCRdb re-derived calls from the 5' RACE reads in MiXCR, one entry per CDR3 protein. In the table there are roughly 380,000 distinct CDR3 sequences, under 30% of which are singletons. The sequenced sample was PBMCs. The receptors shown here come from a woman aged 18-49 years in good health. Each CDR3 is given with its conserved first and last residue. The D gene is left open where the match is weak. Only some rows state a clone size, as once, few, many or a class for expanded clones.

V gene	clone size	CDR3 length	D gene	J gene	CDR3 protein	CDR3 DNA
TRBV11-2	-	16	-	TRBJ1-5	CASTHSHREIYQPQHF	TGTGCCAGCACCCACTCCCACAGGGAAATTTATCAGCCCCAGCATTTT
TRBV14	many	13	TRBD1	TRBJ1-1	CASSPLLQGLAFF	TGTGCCAGCAGCCCCCTGTTACAGGGGTTAGCTTTCTTT
TRBV20-1	few	13	-	TRBJ1-4	CSARDRPGGGLFF	TGCAGTGCTAGAGATCGACCAGGCGGAGGACTGTTTTTT
TRBV11-2	-	15	-	TRBJ2-1	CASSFKGGLNNEQFF	TGTGCCAGCAGCTTCAAGGGGGGGCTTAACAATGAGCAGTTCTTC
TRBV5-1	-	14	-	TRBJ1-1	CASSQARADAEAFF	TGCGCCAGCAGCCAGGCCAGGGCTGACGCTGAAGCTTTCTTT
TRBV13	-	16	TRBD2	TRBJ2-3	CASSPKRGGWTDTQYF	TGTGCCAGCAGCCCCAAGCGGGGGGGCTGGACAGATACGCAGTATTTT
TRBV3-1	-	14	-	TRBJ2-1	CASSQGDFYNEQFF	TGTGCCAGCAGCCAAGGGGACTTCTACAATGAGCAGTTCTTC
TRBV18	-	16	-	TRBJ1-5	CASSPGRYGGNQPQHF	TGTGCCAGCTCACCGGGCCGTTATGGGGGCAATCAGCCCCAGCATTTT
TRBV4-3	-	15	-	TRBJ2-3	CASSQLGLDTDTQYF	TGCGCCAGCAGCCAACTCGGACTGGACACAGATACGCAGTATTTT
TRBV9	-	16	TRBD1	TRBJ1-2	CASGERTGWHVYGYTF	TGTGCCAGCGGCGAAAGGACAGGTTGGCATGTTTATGGCTACACCTTC
TRBV5-5	few	15	TRBD1	TRBJ2-3	CASSWTGPSTDTQYF	TGTGCCAGCAGCTGGACAGGGCCTAGCACAGATACGCAGTATTTT
TRBV29-1	few	12	-	TRBJ2-5	CSPEWLDGTQYF	TGCAGCCCGGAATGGCTAGATGGGACCCAGTACTTC
TRBV6-5	few	15	TRBD1	TRBJ2-7	CASSYSGDSLYEQYF	TGTGCCAGCAGTTACTCGGGGGACAGTCTCTACGAGCAGTACTTC
TRBV5-1	few	14	-	TRBJ1-1	CASSLQGPSTEAFF	TGCGCCAGCAGCCTACAGGGACCCTCGACTGAAGCTTTCTTT
TRBV19	-	12	-	TRBJ1-5	CASGPSNQPQHF	TGTGCCAGTGGCCCGAGCAATCAGCCCCAGCATTTT
TRBV27	few	15	-	TRBJ1-3	CASRTPRDPGNTIYF	TGTGCCAGCAGAACCCCTAGGGACCCAGGAAACACCATATATTTT
TRBV9	-	15	-	TRBJ2-7	CASSVGAGISHEQYF	TGTGCCAGCAGCGTAGGTGCAGGGATAAGCCACGAGCAGTACTTC
TRBV12-3/TRBV12-4	-	12	-	TRBJ1-2	CASSQTGFGYTF	TGTGCCAGCAGTCAAACAGGGTTTGGCTACACCTTC
TRBV3-1	-	13	-	TRBJ1-1	CVSSQGVNTEAFF	TGTGTCAGCAGCCAAGGAGTGAACACTGAAGCTTTCTTT
TRBV5-1	-	14	-	TRBJ1-2	CASSQRARDYGYTF	TGCGCCAGCAGCCAAAGGGCACGGGACTATGGCTACACCTTC
TRBV7-2	-	12	-	TRBJ1-1	CASSRLSTEAFF	TGTGCCAGCAGCCGTTTAAGCACTGAAGCTTTCTTT
TRBV5-1	-	12	-	TRBJ1-2	CASSANRNGYTF	TGCGCCAGCAGCGCGAACAGGAATGGCTACACCTTC
TRBV20-1	-	14	TRBD2	TRBJ2-7	CSARGGRSFYEQYF	TGCAGTGCTAGGGGCGGGAGGTCCTTCTACGAGCAGTACTTC
TRBV5-1	-	13	-	TRBJ1-3	CASRTGVGNTIYF	TGCGCCAGCAGGACCGGGGTAGGAAACACCATATATTTT
TRBV9	few	15	TRBD2	TRBJ2-2	CASSASGANTGELFF	TGTGCCAGCAGCGCTAGCGGGGCGAACACCGGGGAGCTGTTTTTT
TRBV5-1	few	12	-	TRBJ2-2	CASSFTTGELFF	TGCGCCAGCAGCTTTACCACCGGGGAGCTGTTTTTT
TRBV5-1	-	16	-	TRBJ2-2	CASSLRGATNTGELFF	TGCGCCAGCAGCTTGAGAGGGGCGACGAACACCGGGGAGCTGTTTTTT